Listed below are T cell receptor beta chains from one sample, sequenced in a study of blood T cell repertoires in COVID-19. Assay used: immunoSEQ multiplex PCR; TCRdb lists only in-frame clones, some missing. Of fewer than 250,000 clones in the sample, about 86% were seen once. Sequences were obtained from PBMCs or T cells enriched from blood (not recorded which). Receptors were obtained from a woman in her thirties or forties with acute COVID-19. The CDR3 runs from the conserved cysteine through the conserved F or W. D genes are given only for firm matches. Part of the rows lack a size; the others show once, few, many or a class for expanded clones.

d_gene,v_gene,abundance,j_gene,CDR3nt,CDR3aa
.,TRBV19,.,TRBJ2-7,TGTGCCAGTAGTATAGGGTGGGGGGGCTACTACGAGCAGTACTTC,CASSIGWGGYYEQYF
TRBD1,TRBV11-2,once,TRBJ1-2,TGTGCCAGCAGCTCACTCCGGGACAGGGGAGGCTACACCTTC,CASSSLRDRGGYTF
.,TRBV6-2/TRBV6-3,.,TRBJ1-1,TGTGCCAGCAGTTACAAGGGGTCGGTGAACACTGAAGCTTTCTTT,CASSYKGSVNTEAFF
TRBD2,TRBV28,.,TRBJ2-7,TGTGCCAGCAGCTTCATTCCGGGACTAAGCCAACACGAGCAGTACTTC,CASSFIPGLSQHEQYF
.,TRBV3-1/TRBV3-2,.,TRBJ2-2,TGTGCCAGCAGCCAAGAATCAGGAATTAACACCGGGGAGCTGTTTTTT,CASSQESGINTGELFF
.,TRBV9,.,TRBJ2-3,TGTGCCAGCAGCGTAGAAGGGGGGGCTGACACGCAGTATTTT,CASSVEGGADTQYF
TRBD2,TRBV27,.,TRBJ2-1,TGTGCCAGCAGCCCACCCTCGGGCGGGAGGGCCTCCTACAATGAGCAGTTCTTC,CASSPPSGGRASYNEQFF
.,TRBV7-2,.,TRBJ1-4,TGTGCCAGCAGAAAACAGGGCGGGGGTAGCGAAAAACTGTTTTTT,CASRKQGGGSEKLFF
.,TRBV6-5,.,TRBJ1-2,TGTGCCAGCAGTTACCGAGACTTCAATAATGGCTACACCTTC,CASSYRDFNNGYTF
TRBD1,TRBV6-5,.,TRBJ1-3,TGTGCCAGCAGTTACACAGGGGGCAACTCTGGAAACACCATATATTTT,CASSYTGGNSGNTIYF
.,TRBV12-3/TRBV12-4,.,TRBJ1-1,TGTGCCAGCAGCCAGGGGCCTTCCGCTTTCTTT,CASSQGPSAFF
.,TRBV11-3,.,TRBJ1-4,TGTGCCAGCAGCCTAAGAGACAGCCGGCCAAATGAAAAACTGTTTTTT,CASSLRDSRPNEKLFF
TRBD1,TRBV28,.,TRBJ2-7,TGTGCCAGCACTAGACAGGGGAGTTCCTACGAGCAGTACTTC,CASTRQGSSYEQYF
.,TRBV18,.,TRBJ1-1,TGTGCCAGCTCACCCACAAGTGGGAACACTGAAGCTTTCTTT,CASSPTSGNTEAFF
.,TRBV5-1,once,TRBJ1-1,TGCGCCAGCAGCTCGACAGTGGAATCTGAAGCTTTCTTT,CASSSTVESEAFF
TRBD2,TRBV19,.,TRBJ2-1,TGTGCCAGTAGTACCCCCGGGGCTAGCGGGTACAATGAGCAGTTCTTC,CASSTPGASGYNEQFF
.,TRBV23-1,.,TRBJ2-7,TGCGCCAGCAGTCAATCAGGCAAGGGGCACGAGCAGTACTTC,CASSQSGKGHEQYF
.,TRBV4-2,.,TRBJ2-4,TGTGCCAGCAGCCGGACGCAGGGGGGAGAAAACATTCAGTACTTC,CASSRTQGGENIQYF
.,TRBV29-1,.,TRBJ2-7,TGCAGCGTTTCCACGGACGAGCAGTACTTC,CSVSTDEQYF
TRBD1,TRBV29-1,.,TRBJ1-2,TGCAGCGCACGACAGGGGGCGGACTATGGCTACACCTTC,CSARQGADYGYTF
.,TRBV2,once,TRBJ1-1,TGTGCCAGCAGAGGACAGCTCCTACCTTATCGGCTGAACACTGAAGCTTTCTTT,CASRGQLLPYRLNTEAFF
TRBD1,TRBV7-3,once,TRBJ2-7,TGTGCCACCAAATTTAGGGGTCAGGGGGCCTACGAGCAGTACTTC,CATKFRGQGAYEQYF
TRBD1,TRBV5-4,.,TRBJ2-1,TGTGCCAGCAGCCCGACAGGGGGCAGCTACAATGAGCAGTTCTTC,CASSPTGGSYNEQFF
TRBD2,TRBV7-2,.,TRBJ2-2,TGTGCCAGCAGCTTAGCGGGAGGGGGGGAGCTGTTTTTT,CASSLAGGGELFF
TRBD2,TRBV28,.,TRBJ2-7,TGTGCCAGCAGACCACTTCCGGGACTACCTCTCGATGGGAACGAGCAGTACTTC,CASRPLPGLPLDGNEQYF
TRBD1,TRBV5-8,few,TRBJ2-7,TGTGCCAGCAGCTGGGACAGGGCCTACGAGCAGTACTTC,CASSWDRAYEQYF
.,TRBV6-5,.,TRBJ2-5,TGTGCCAGCGGTCTAGCGTACCAAGAGACCCAGTACTTC,CASGLAYQETQYF